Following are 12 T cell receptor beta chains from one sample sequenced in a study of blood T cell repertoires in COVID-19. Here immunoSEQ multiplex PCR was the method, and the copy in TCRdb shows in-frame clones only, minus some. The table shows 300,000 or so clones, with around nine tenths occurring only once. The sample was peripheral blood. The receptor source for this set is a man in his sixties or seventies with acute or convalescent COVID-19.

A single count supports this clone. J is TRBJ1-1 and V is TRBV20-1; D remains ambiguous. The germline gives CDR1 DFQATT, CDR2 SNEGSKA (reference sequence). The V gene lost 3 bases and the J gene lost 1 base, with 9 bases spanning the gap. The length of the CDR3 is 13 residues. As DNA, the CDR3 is TGCAGTGCTAGTAGGCACAGGAACACTGAAGCTTTCTTT. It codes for CSASRHRNTEAFF.

Written as DNA, the CDR3 is TGTGCCAGCATGATGGACAGGGTTAGGGCCGGGGAGCTGTTTTTT. Amino acids: CASMMDRVRAGELFF. The rearrangement links TRBV7-2 to TRBJ2-2; 8 nucleotides align to TRBD1. This CDR3 is built from 15 residues. V lost 7 bases to trimming and J lost 6 bases; unmatched junction nucleotides: 10. Germline CDR1 is SGHTA and CDR2 is FQGNSA.

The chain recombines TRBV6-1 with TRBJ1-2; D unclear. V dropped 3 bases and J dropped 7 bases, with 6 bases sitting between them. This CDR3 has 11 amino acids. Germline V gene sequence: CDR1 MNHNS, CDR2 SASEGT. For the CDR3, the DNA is TGTGCCAGCAGTGAGCGTTTTGGCTACACCTTC. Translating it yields CASSERFGYTF.

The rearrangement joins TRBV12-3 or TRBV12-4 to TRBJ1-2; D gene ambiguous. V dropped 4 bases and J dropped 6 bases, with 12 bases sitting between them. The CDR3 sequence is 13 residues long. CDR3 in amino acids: CASSSGFVDGYTF. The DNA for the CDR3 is TGTGCCAGCAGTTCGGGTTTCGTTGATGGCTACACCTTC.

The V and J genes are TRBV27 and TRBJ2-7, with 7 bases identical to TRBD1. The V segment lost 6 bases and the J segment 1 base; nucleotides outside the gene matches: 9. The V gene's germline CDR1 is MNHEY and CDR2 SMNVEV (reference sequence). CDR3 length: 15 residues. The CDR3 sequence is CASRREGAKSYEQYF. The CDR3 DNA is TGTGCCAGCAGGCGAGAGGGGGCTAAATCCTACGAGCAGTACTTC.

The CDR3: CASSLQGIPGNTIYF. As DNA, the CDR3 is TGTGCCAGCAGCTTGCAGGGCATCCCTGGAAACACCATATATTTT. The chain recombines TRBV5-4 with TRBJ1-3; D might be TRBD1 (5 bases). This CDR3 spans 15 amino acids. Germline V gives CDR1 SGHNT, CDR2 YYREEE (reference sequence). The V and J ends lost 1 base and 2 bases respectively, with 10 bases between them.

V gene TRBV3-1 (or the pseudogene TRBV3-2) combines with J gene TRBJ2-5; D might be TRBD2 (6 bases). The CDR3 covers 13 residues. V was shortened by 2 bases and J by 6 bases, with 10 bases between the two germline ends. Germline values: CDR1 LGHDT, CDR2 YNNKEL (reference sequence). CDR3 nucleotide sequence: TGTGCCAGCAGCCAATTGCGGGAAAAGACCCAGTACTTC. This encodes CASSQLREKTQYF.

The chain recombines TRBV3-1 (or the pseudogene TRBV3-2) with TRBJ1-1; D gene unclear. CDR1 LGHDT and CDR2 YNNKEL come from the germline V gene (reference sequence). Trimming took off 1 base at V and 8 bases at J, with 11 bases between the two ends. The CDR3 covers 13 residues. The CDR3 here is CASSQGRSVEAFF. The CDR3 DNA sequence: TGTGCCAGCAGCCAAGGGCGGAGTGTGGAAGCTTTCTTT.

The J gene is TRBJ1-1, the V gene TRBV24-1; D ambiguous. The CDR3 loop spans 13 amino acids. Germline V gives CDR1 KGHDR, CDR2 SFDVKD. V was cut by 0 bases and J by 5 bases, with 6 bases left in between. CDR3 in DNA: TGTGCCACCAGTGATTTGTTGGAGACTGAAGCTTTCTTT. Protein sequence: CATSDLLETEAFF.

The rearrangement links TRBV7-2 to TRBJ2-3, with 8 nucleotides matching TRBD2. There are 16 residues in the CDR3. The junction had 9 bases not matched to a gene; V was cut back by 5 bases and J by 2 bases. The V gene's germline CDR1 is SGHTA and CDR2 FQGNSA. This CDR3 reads CASSSRPGGPTDTQYF. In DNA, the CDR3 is TGTGCCAGCAGCAGTAGACCGGGGGGGCCCACAGATACGCAGTATTTT.

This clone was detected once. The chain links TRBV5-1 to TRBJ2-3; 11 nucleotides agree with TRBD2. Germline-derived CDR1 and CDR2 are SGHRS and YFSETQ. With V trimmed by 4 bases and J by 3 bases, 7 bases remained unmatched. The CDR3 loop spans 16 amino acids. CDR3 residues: CASSIGTSGRTDTQYF. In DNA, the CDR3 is TGCGCCAGCAGCATAGGGACTAGCGGTAGGACAGATACGCAGTATTTT.

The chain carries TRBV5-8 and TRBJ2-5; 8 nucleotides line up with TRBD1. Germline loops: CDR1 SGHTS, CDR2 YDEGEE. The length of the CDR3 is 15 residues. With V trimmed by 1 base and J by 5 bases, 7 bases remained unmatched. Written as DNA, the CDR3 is TGTGCCAGCAGCTTGATCCCAGGGGGCCGGGAGACCCAGTACTTC. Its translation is CASSLIPGGRETQYF.